This TCR beta chain was identified in a study of T cells after yellow fever vaccination. Template switching with 5'RACE generated the TCR cDNA and added a universal primer site and UMIs. A single record per CDR3 protein comes from TCRdb applying MiXCR to the 5' RACE reads. The top ten hold around 2.5% of the sample, which has approximately 120,000 distinct CDR3 sequences, more than 6% seen once. This clonotype was seen at least ten times. The germline V gene has CDR1 SGHRS and CDR2 YFSETQ. This CDR3 is built from 15 residues. The ends lost 0 bases at V and 4 bases at J; junction bases unmatched: 6. The gene calls are TRBV5-1 and TRBJ1-2, with 7 bases fitting TRBD1. The sequence came from a man younger than 35 who received the YFV17D yellow fever vaccine. The sequenced sample was CD4+ T cells sorted from PBMCs, obtained 9 to 11 days after the first yellow fever vaccination. CDR3 sequence: CASSLGQGDGYGYTF. In DNA form, the CDR3 reads TGCGCCAGCAGCTTGGGACAGGGAGACGGCTATGGCTACACCTTC. Drawing the rest from reference TRBV5-1 and TRBJ1-2, the complete variable domain is KAGVTQTPRYLIKTRGQQVTLSCSPISGHRSVSWYQQTPGQGLQFLFEYFSETQRNKGNFPGRFSGRQFSNSRSEMNVSTLELGDSALYLCASSLGQGDGYGYTFGSGTRLTVV.